Each of the 23 T cell receptor beta chains below was sequenced from the same sample in a study of regulatory T cells in long-lasting Graves disease. Both iRepertoire HTBI primers and Arm-PCR of CDR3 regions were used to build the TCR beta libraries. TCRdb reanalysed the multiplex PCR reads using MiXCR and keeps one entry per CDR3 protein. The top ten clones hold about 25% of a sample with about 420,000 distinct CDR3 sequences, 15% to 20% of them seen once. Time point indicated: newly diagnosed GD, antithyroid drugs for less than 3 months. PBMC-derived RNA was used for the TCR library. This same sample was also taken into another study, of T cells in Graves' hyperthyroidism and ophthalmopathy.

Sequenced here: peripheral blood mononuclear cells (PBMCs), sampled at new diagnosis, from a patient treated with antithyroid drugs. The receptors were gathered from a woman aged 18-29 years with Graves disease.

This clonotype was picked up many times. J is TRBJ1-1 and V is TRBV28; no definite D call. The CDR3 sequence is 13 residues long. V dropped 3 bases and J dropped 1 base, with 6 bases sitting between them. CDR1 MDHEN and CDR2 SYDVKM come from the germline V gene. In nucleotides, the CDR3 is TGTGCCAGCAGTTTTATCTCGAACACTGAAGCTTTCTTT. This gives the protein CASSFISNTEAFF.

This clonotype has ten or more counts. CDR3 sequence reads: CSARDFQGRYNEQFF. The CDR3 coding sequence is TGCAGTGCTAGAGATTTCCAGGGGAGATACAATGAGCAGTTCTTC. This chain links TRBV20-1 with TRBJ2-1, with D perhaps TRBD1 (6 bases). Trimming stripped 0 bases from V and 4 bases from J, with 13 bases between. Per germline, CDR1 DFQATT and CDR2 SNEGSKA (reference sequence). This CDR3 is built from 15 residues.

Concerning this clonotype: A much larger clone lies one base from this, so it may be a read error. The chain links TRBV20-1 to TRBJ2-1, with 11 bases fitting TRBD2. There are 13 residues in the CDR3. The trim removed 6 bases at V and 10 bases at J, leaving 8 bases unmatched. Germline V gives CDR1 DFQATT, CDR2 SNEGSKA (reference sequence). DNA for the CDR3: TGCAGTGCGACTAGCGGGGAGTCCTACGAGCAGTTCTTC. Its translation is CSATSGESYEQFF.

This clonotype was detected many times. J is TRBJ2-1 and V is TRBV7-6; perhaps TRBD2 as D (5 bases). The V gene's germline CDR1 is SGHVS and CDR2 FNYEAQ. This CDR3 comprises 14 residues. V was trimmed by 3 bases and J by 0 bases, leaving 6 bases between them. CDR3 DNA: TGTGCCAGCAGCTTCCGGGACTCCTACAATGAGCAGTTCTTC. Protein product: CASSFRDSYNEQFF.

There are a few counts of this clonotype. V and J are TRBV7-3 and TRBJ2-6; D gene ambiguous. The V gene's germline CDR1 is SGHTA and CDR2 FQGTGA. The V end lost 8 bases, the J end lost 0 bases, and 5 bases lay between the germline ends. The CDR3 runs 13 residues. The CDR3 nucleotides read TGTGCCAGCCGTTCCTCTGGGGCCAACGTCCTGACTTTC. This translates into CASRSSGANVLTF.

This sequence joins TRBV5-6 and TRBJ2-1; D is ambiguous. The length of the CDR3 is 16 residues. Between the trimmed V and J ends, which lost 5 bases and 0 bases, there was a span of 15 bases. Germline loops: CDR1 SGHDT, CDR2 YYEEEE. Written as DNA, the CDR3 is TGTGCCAGCAGGCCAATCTTGGAGAGCTCCTACAATGAGCAGTTCTTC. As protein: CASRPILESSYNEQFF.

This clonotype was recorded many times. The J gene is TRBJ2-1, the V gene TRBV6-1; 7 nucleotides line up with TRBD2. J was trimmed by 4 bases and V by 7 bases; bases with no gene match: 7. The CDR3 extends over 14 amino acids. The germline V gene encodes CDR1 MNHNS and CDR2 SASEGT. Here the CDR3 DNA reads TGTGCCAGCACTAGACTAGCAGGATACAATGAGCAGTTCTTC. Translation gives CASTRLAGYNEQFF.

This clonotype was seen many times. The chain employs TRBV11-2 and TRBJ2-7; unclear D gene. The CDR3 totals 15 residues. Germline-derived CDR1 and CDR2 are SGHAT and FQNNGV. V lost 0 bases to trimming and J lost 0 bases, with 9 bases between them. CDR3 amino acids: CASSLESRNSYEQYF. CDR3 coding DNA: TGTGCCAGCAGCTTAGAGTCACGCAACTCCTACGAGCAGTACTTC. Complete variable domain (other parts from reference TRBV11-2 and TRBJ2-7): EAGVAQSPRYKIIEKRQSVAFWCNPISGHATLYWYQQILGQGPKLLIQFQNNGVVDDSQLPKDRFSAERLKGVDSTLKIQPAKLEDSAVYLCASSLESRNSYEQYFGPGTRLTVT.

The chain employs TRBV4-1 and TRBJ2-7; 7 bases match TRBD1. V gave up 2 bases and J gave up 5 bases; unmatched junction bases: 6. Germline assignment: CDR1 MGHRA and CDR2 YSYEKL. The CDR3 extends over 14 amino acids. The CDR3 DNA reads TGCGCCAGCAGCCAACGGACAGGTATCAACGAGCAGTACTTC. This gives the protein CASSQRTGINEQYF.

The CDR3 here is CATSRGEGIYNEQFF. In nucleotides, the CDR3 is TGTGCCACCAGCAGAGGGGAGGGGATTTACAATGAGCAGTTCTTC. The chain has TRBV15 and TRBJ2-1; 7 nucleotides match TRBD2. The CDR3 is made up of 15 amino acids. The V gene end was trimmed by 1 base and the J gene end by 4 bases; junction bases not matched to a gene: 4. Germline V gene data show CDR1 as LNHNV and CDR2 as YYDKDF (reference sequence).

This chain links TRBV19 with TRBJ2-1, with D perhaps TRBD1 or TRBD2 (5 bases each). The CDR3 is 19 amino acids. Looked up from germline, CDR1 is LNHDA and CDR2 is SQIVND (reference sequence). Trimming took 11 bases from V and 8 from J, leaving 37 bases between them. The CDR3 loop is CAVPQRDPIEGVSGDEQFF. CDR3 DNA: TGTGCCGTCCCACAGAGGGACCCAATTGAGGGAGTTTCCGGCGATGAGCAGTTCTTC.

This clonotype was recorded at least ten times. The chain employs TRBV24-1 and TRBJ2-3; 13 bases match TRBD2. This CDR3 is 17 amino acids long. Per the germline V gene, CDR1 is KGHDR and CDR2 is SFDVKD. V lost 4 bases, J lost 2 bases, and 5 bases stayed unmatched. In nucleotides, the CDR3 is TGTGCCACCAGTGACCGACTAGCGGGAGGCCTCACAGATACGCAGTATTTT. Translating gives CATSDRLAGGLTDTQYF.

This clonotype was picked up many times. V usage is TRBV6-5 and J usage is TRBJ1-1; no firm D call. CDR1 and CDR2 (germline): MNHEY, SVGAGI. V was cut by 4 bases and J by 0 bases, with 9 bases left in between. The CDR3 is 14 amino acids. As DNA, the CDR3 is TGTGCCAGCAGTTTTGGAGACATGAACACTGAAGCTTTCTTT. Translating gives CASSFGDMNTEAFF.

The chain is built from TRBV6-1 and TRBJ2-7, with 13 nucleotides matching TRBD2. Germline V lookup: CDR1 MNHNS, CDR2 SASEGT. There are 17 residues in the CDR3. Trimming removed 6 bases from V and 2 bases from J; junction bases left unmatched: 10. CDR3: CASSIGLAGVFPYEQYF. The DNA of the CDR3 is TGTGCCAGCAGCATCGGACTAGCGGGAGTGTTCCCCTACGAGCAGTACTTC.

This clonotype was recorded at least ten times. J is TRBJ2-7 and V is TRBV5-1; TRBD1 agrees at 7 bases. The CDR3 extends over 14 amino acids. Germline assignment: CDR1 SGHRS and CDR2 YFSETQ. With V trimmed by 2 bases and J by 2 bases, 4 bases remained unmatched. The CDR3 here is CASSLTGQTYEQYF. CDR3 DNA: TGCGCCAGCAGCTTAACGGGACAGACCTACGAGCAGTACTTC. Variable domain in full (rest from reference TRBV5-1 and TRBJ2-7): KAGVTQTPRYLIKTRGQQVTLSCSPISGHRSVSWYQQTPGQGLQFLFEYFSETQRNKGNFPGRFSGRQFSNSRSEMNVSTLELGDSALYLCASSLTGQTYEQYFGPGTRLTVT.

This clonotype was found a few times. CDR3 nucleotide sequence: TGTGCCAGCAGTAATCTAGCGGGGTTATACGAGCAGTACTTC. Translated, it gives CASSNLAGLYEQYF. The J gene is TRBJ2-7, the V gene TRBV6-2 or TRBV6-3, with 9 bases matching TRBD2. CDR1 and CDR2 from the germline V gene are MNHEY and SVGEGT. Unmatched junction bases numbered 6, after V lost 5 bases and J lost 4 bases. The CDR3 consists of 14 residues.

The rearrangement uses TRBV5-8 and TRBJ2-1; TRBD2 matches 10 bases. The CDR3 is 15 amino acids. Germline trimming cut 3 bases from V and 8 bases from J; bases unmatched to any gene: 8. The germline V gene has CDR1 SGHTS and CDR2 YDEGEE. The CDR3 reads CASSSLAGVWDEQFF. CDR3 coding DNA: TGTGCCAGCAGCTCCCTAGCGGGAGTCTGGGATGAGCAGTTCTTC. Based on the CDR3 plus reference TRBV5-8 and TRBJ2-1, the full variable domain is EAGVTQSPTHLIKTRGQQATLRCSPISGHTSVYWYQQALGLGLQFLLWYDEGEERNRGNFPPRFSGRQFPNYSSELNVNALELEDSALYLCASSSLAGVWDEQFFGPGTRLTVL.

In its sample, this clonotype was seen many times. The chain has TRBV7-9 and TRBJ2-3, with a possible D match to TRBD2 (5 bases). V shed 7 bases and J shed 0 bases, with 14 bases lying between them. Per the germline V gene, CDR1 is SEHNR and CDR2 is FQNEAQ (reference sequence). The CDR3 is 15 amino acids. DNA for the CDR3: TGTGCCAGCACCCTAGCTGGCAGCAGCACAGATACGCAGTATTTT. Its translation is CASTLAGSSTDTQYF.

This clonotype was detected only a few times. The chain employs TRBV12-3 or TRBV12-4 and TRBJ1-2; D unclear. The CDR3 spans 15 residues. The V end was cut by 7 bases, the J end by 3 bases, with 18 bases between. The CDR3 bases are TGTGCCAGCACCCGGGCCTCCAATAATGACTATGGCTACACCTTC. Protein: CASTRASNNDYGYTF.

This clonotype showed up many times. This chain connects TRBV7-8 to TRBJ2-3; D is possibly TRBD1 (7 bases). Trimming removed 5 bases at V and 5 bases at J, with 14 bases between. CDR1 is SGHVS and CDR2 is FQNEAQ in the germline V gene. The CDR3 contains 14 residues. CDR3 region: CASSTPRGVDTQYF. The CDR3 nucleotides are TGTGCCAGCAGCACCCCCAGGGGGGTAGATACGCAGTATTTT.

This clonotype showed up many times. The J gene is TRBJ1-2, the V gene TRBV7-3; TRBD1 matches at 7 bases. The CDR3 is 15 residues long. In germline, CDR1 is SGHTA, CDR2 FQGTGA. Losses at the gene ends were 1 base for V and 5 bases for J; bases not matched to a gene: 7. CDR3 sequence reads: CASSLSGRGIYGYTF. DNA of the CDR3: TGTGCCAGCAGCTTAAGTGGCAGGGGGATTTATGGCTACACCTTC. Based on the CDR3 plus reference TRBV7-3 and TRBJ1-2, the full variable domain is GAGVSQTPSNKVTEKGKYVELRCDPISGHTALYWYRQSLGQGPEFLIYFQGTGAADDSGLPNDRFFAVRPEGSVSTLKIQRTERGDSAVYLCASSLSGRGIYGYTFGSGTRLTVV.

This clonotype was recorded at least ten times. V and J are TRBV28 and TRBJ2-3, with D maybe TRBD2 (6 bases). CDR1 and CDR2 (germline): MDHEN, SYDVKM. Between the trimmed V and J ends, which lost 3 bases and 4 bases, there was a span of 14 bases. The CDR3 is 15 residues long. For the CDR3, the DNA is TGTGCCAGCAGTTTGGCGGGAACTGGGGCAGATACGCAGTATTTT. This codes for CASSLAGTGADTQYF.

This clonotype came up many times. The chain is built from TRBV28 and TRBJ2-7; a weak D match, TRBD2 (5 bases). Germline loops: CDR1 MDHEN, CDR2 SYDVKM. CDR3 length equals 14 residues. With 2 bases removed from V and 3 bases from J, the gap between germline ends came to 11 bases. CDR3 in DNA: TGTGCCAGCAGTTTACTTGGCGGGTTCTACGAGCAGTACTTC. Protein: CASSLLGGFYEQYF.